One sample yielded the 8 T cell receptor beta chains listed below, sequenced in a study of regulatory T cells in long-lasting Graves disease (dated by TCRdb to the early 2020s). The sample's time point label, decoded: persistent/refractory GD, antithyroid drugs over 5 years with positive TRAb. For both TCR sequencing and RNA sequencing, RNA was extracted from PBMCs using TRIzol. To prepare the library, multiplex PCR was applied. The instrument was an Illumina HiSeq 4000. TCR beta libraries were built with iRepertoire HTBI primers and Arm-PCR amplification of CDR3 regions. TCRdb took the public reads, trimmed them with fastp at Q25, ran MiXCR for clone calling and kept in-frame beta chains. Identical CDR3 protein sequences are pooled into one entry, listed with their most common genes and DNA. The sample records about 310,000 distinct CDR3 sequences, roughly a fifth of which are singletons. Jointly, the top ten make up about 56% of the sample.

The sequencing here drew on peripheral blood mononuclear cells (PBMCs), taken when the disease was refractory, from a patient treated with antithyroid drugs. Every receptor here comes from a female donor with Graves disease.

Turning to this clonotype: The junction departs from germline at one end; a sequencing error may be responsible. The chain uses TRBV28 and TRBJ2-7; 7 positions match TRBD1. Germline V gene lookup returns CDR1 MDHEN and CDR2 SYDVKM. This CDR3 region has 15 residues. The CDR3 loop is CASSLEQGSLGELYF. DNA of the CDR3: TGTGCCAGCAGTTTAGAACAGGGGTCCTTAGGGGAGCTGTACTTC.

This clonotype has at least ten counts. CDR3: CASSTRLAGGYEQYF. CDR3 DNA: TGTGCCAGCAGTACTAGACTAGCGGGCGGCTACGAGCAGTACTTC. V usage is TRBV28 and J usage is TRBJ2-7, with 10 bases matching TRBD2. Germline assignment: CDR1 MDHEN and CDR2 SYDVKM. J gave up 3 bases and V 5 bases, and 7 bases lay outside the gene matches. This CDR3 region has 15 residues.

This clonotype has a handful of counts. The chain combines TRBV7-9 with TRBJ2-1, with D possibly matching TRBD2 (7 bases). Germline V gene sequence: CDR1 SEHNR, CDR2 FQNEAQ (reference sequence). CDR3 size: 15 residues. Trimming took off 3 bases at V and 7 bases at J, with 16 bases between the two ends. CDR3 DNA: TGTGCCAGCAGCTTTGGGGGGGGGGCCTCTAATGAGCAGTTCTTC. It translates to CASSFGGGASNEQFF.

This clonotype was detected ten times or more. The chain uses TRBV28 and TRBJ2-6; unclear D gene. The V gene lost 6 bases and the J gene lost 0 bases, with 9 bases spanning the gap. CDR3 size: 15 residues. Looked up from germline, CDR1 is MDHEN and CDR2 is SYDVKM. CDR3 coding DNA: TGTGCCAGCAGCAACGAAATCTCTGGGGCCAACGTCCTGACTTTC. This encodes CASSNEISGANVLTF.

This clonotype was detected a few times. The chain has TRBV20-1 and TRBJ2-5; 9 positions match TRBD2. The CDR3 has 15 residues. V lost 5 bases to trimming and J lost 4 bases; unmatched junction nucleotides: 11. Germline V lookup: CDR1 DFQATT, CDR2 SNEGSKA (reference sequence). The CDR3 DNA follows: TGCAGTGCTCCGTGGCTAGCGGGATCGGGAGAGACCCAGTACTTC. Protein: CSAPWLAGSGETQYF.

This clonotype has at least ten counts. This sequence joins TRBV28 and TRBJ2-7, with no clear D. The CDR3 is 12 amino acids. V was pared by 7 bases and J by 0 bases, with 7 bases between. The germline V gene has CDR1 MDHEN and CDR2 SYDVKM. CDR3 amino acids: CASTESSYEQYF. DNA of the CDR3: TGTGCCAGCACAGAGAGCTCCTACGAGCAGTACTTC.

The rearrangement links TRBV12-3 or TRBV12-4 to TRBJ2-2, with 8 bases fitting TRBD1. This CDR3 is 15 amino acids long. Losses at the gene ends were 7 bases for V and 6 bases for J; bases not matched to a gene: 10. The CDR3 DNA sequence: TGTGCCAGCAACCCGACGGCAGGGGGCGCCGGGGAGCTGTTTTTT. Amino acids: CASNPTAGGAGELFF.

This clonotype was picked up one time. The CDR3 loop reads CASSFHRDRPTDTQYF. DNA for the CDR3: TGTGCCAGCAGTTTCCACCGGGACAGGCCCACAGATACGCAGTATTTT. The rearrangement uses TRBV6-5 and TRBJ2-3; 8 bases are shared with TRBD1. V dropped 4 bases and J dropped 2; count of bases not matched to a gene: 8. Germline CDR1 reads MNHEY; CDR2 reads SVGAGI. This CDR3 region has 16 residues.